This entry concerns a single TCR beta chain. Its antigen is currently unknown. The data belong to a study of cytomegalovirus exposure and HLA in healthy donors. There are 14 residues in the CDR3. Germline V gene data show CDR1 as MNHEY and CDR2 as SVGAGI. V gave up 2 bases and J gave up 8 bases; unmatched junction bases: 7. Overall study results and limits: Presence/absence analyses supposed approximately even sequencing depth among donors. Later work associated around 18,000 TCR beta sequences with HLA alleles at 0.05 false discovery rate. Donors belonging to an Asian-associated ancestry cluster reportedly showed fewer N-insertions in productive TCRs than the 666-donor mean, according to what a later analysis found. Indistinguishable V segments such as TRBV6-2 and TRBV6-3 were excluded.

The study ran its PCR with 60 Vbeta and 13 Jbeta primers. Profiled with immunoSEQ multiplex PCR; TCRdb holds only in-frame clones, not every one. The data show about 130,000 clones, approximately 74% seen once. The sample consisted of PBMCs. This clonotype was sampled from a middle-aged man in good health and CMV-seropositive. This chain joins TRBV6-5 and TRBJ1-2; 8 bases line up with TRBD1. This chain's CDR3 is CASSYLDRGQGYTF. The DNA of the CDR3 is TGTGCCAGCAGTTACCTCGACAGGGGTCAGGGCTACACCTTC.